These 22 T cell receptor beta chains originate from one sample sequenced in a study of blood T cell repertoires in COVID-19. Data came from immunoSEQ multiplex PCR; TCRdb stores just in-frame clones and leaves some out. The repertoire includes around 310,000 clones, over 85% of them detected once, and almost 9.5% sits in the top ten. The sample comprised PBMCs or T cells enriched from blood (not recorded which). The receptors shown here come from a woman under 40 who had recovered from COVID-19.

CDR3 bases: TGTGCCAGCAGCGGAGGGGTCGGGACCCAGCATTTT. It yields the protein CASSGGVGTQHF. V is TRBV12-3 or TRBV12-4 and J is TRBJ1-5, with D possibly being TRBD1 (5 bases). The CDR3 is 12 residues long. Trimming stripped 6 bases from V and 11 bases from J, with 14 bases between.

The genes are TRBV4-3 and TRBJ2-1; D is perhaps TRBD1 (6 bases). Germline V gives CDR1 LGHNA, CDR2 YSLEER. The ends were cut back, 0 bases at V and 4 bases at J, with 16 bases in the middle. This CDR3 spans 17 amino acids. The CDR3 loop reads CASSQESRLGGYNEQFF. The DNA of the CDR3 is TGCGCCAGCAGCCAAGAATCAAGGCTAGGGGGTTACAATGAGCAGTTCTTC.

This sequence joins TRBV7-8 and TRBJ2-1; D is perhaps TRBD2 (5 bases). V lost 2 bases and J 7 bases, leaving 27 bases between the germline ends. Germline V gene lookup returns CDR1 SGHVS and CDR2 FQNEAQ. The CDR3 totals 19 residues. This CDR3 is CASSLNRIVERRIGNEQFF. The CDR3 DNA reads as TGTGCCAGCAGCTTAAATCGCATCGTCGAGCGGAGGATTGGGAATGAGCAGTTCTTC.

The chain couples TRBV5-1 to TRBJ1-2, with 7 bases that match TRBD1. Germline assignment: CDR1 SGHRS and CDR2 YFSETQ. The V and J ends lost 4 bases and 3 bases, in that order; junction bases with no gene match: 15. The CDR3 is 17 amino acids. This CDR3 is CASSRLVTGAGDYGYTF. The CDR3 nucleotides are TGCGCCAGCAGCCGGTTGGTAACAGGGGCCGGTGACTATGGCTACACCTTC.

The CDR3 DNA sequence: TGTGCCATCAGTAGACAGAACACTGAAGCTTTCTTT. Translated: CAISRQNTEAFF. J is TRBJ1-1 and V is TRBV10-3; D not resolved. V lost 5 bases and J 1 base, leaving 5 bases between the germline ends. CDR1 and CDR2 from the germline V gene are ENHRY and SYGVKD. This CDR3 region has 12 residues.

This clone has a handful of counts. The chain links TRBV11-2 to TRBJ1-1, with D unclear. Germline CDR1 reads SGHAT; CDR2 reads FQNNGV. The CDR3 length is 11 residues. The V end lost 3 bases, the J end lost 6 bases, and 5 bases lay between the germline ends. CDR3 protein: CASSFIAEAFF. CDR3 nucleotides: TGTGCCAGCAGCTTTATCGCTGAAGCTTTCTTT.

The V and J genes are TRBV10-1 and TRBJ2-7; 10 bases line up with TRBD2. Losses at the gene ends were 1 base for V and 0 bases for J; bases not matched to a gene: 3. Germline CDR1 WNHNN, CDR2 SYGVQD (reference sequence). The CDR3 sequence is 16 residues long. This chain's CDR3 is CASSELPSGSSYEQYF. DNA for the CDR3: TGCGCCAGCAGTGAGTTACCTAGCGGGAGCTCCTACGAGCAGTACTTC.

V gene TRBV7-2 combines with J gene TRBJ1-2; 8 bases line up with TRBD1. This CDR3 has 14 amino acids. Germline values: CDR1 SGHTA, CDR2 FQGNSA. J gave up 5 bases and V 5 bases, and 7 bases lay outside the gene matches. The CDR3 sequence is CASSRRTGYYGYTF. The CDR3 coding sequence is TGTGCCAGCAGCAGACGGACAGGGTATTATGGCTACACCTTC.

The chain carries TRBV5-6 and TRBJ2-7; 10 bases are shared with TRBD1. This CDR3 region has 16 residues. V lost 3 bases and J lost 4; bases outside the gene matches: 10. The germline gives CDR1 SGHDT, CDR2 YYEEEE. In nucleotides, the CDR3 is TGTGCCAGCAGCTACCTCGACAGGGGGCGAGGGTACGAGCAGTACTTC. It codes for CASSYLDRGRGYEQYF.

The chain employs TRBV28 and TRBJ1-5, with TRBD1 as a possible D gene (5 bases). Germline V gene sequence: CDR1 MDHEN, CDR2 SYDVKM. V shed 10 bases and J shed 2 bases, with 15 bases lying between them. This CDR3 region has 14 residues. In DNA form, the CDR3 reads TGTGCCACCTTGGACATGCGAGGCAATCAGCCCCAGCATTTT. This codes for CATLDMRGNQPQHF. Supplemented by reference TRBV28 and TRBJ1-5, the full variable domain reads DVKVTQSSRYLVKRTGEKVFLECVQDMDHENMFWYRQDPGLGLRLIYFSYDVKMKEKGDIPEGYSVSREKKERFSLILESASTNQTSMYLCATLDMRGNQPQHFGDGTRLSIL.

The chain carries TRBV25-1 and TRBJ2-5; D not certain. V gave up 3 bases and J gave up 2 bases, with 7 bases separating them. Germline CDR1 is MGHDK and CDR2 is SYGVNS. The CDR3 sequence is 13 residues long. The CDR3: CASSEWRQETQYF. Written as DNA, the CDR3 is TGTGCCAGCAGTGAGTGGCGGCAAGAGACCCAGTACTTC.

This sequence joins TRBV19 and TRBJ1-1, with 8 bases that match TRBD1. The J segment lost 1 base and the V segment lost 6 bases, leaving 10 bases of the junction unmatched. This CDR3 has 16 residues. Germline V CDR1 and CDR2: LNHDA, SQIVND (reference sequence). CDR3 in amino acids: CASSRRTGLENTEAFF. Here the CDR3 DNA reads TGTGCCAGTAGCCGCCGGACAGGGTTGGAGAACACTGAAGCTTTCTTT. Together with reference TRBV19 and TRBJ1-1, the CDR3 gives the full variable domain: DGGITQSPKYLFRKEGQNVTLSCEQNLNHDAMYWYRQDPGQGLRLIYYSQIVNDFQKGDIAEGYSVSREKKESFPLTVTSAQKNPTAFYLCASSRRTGLENTEAFFGQGTRLTVV.

This sequence joins TRBV4-2 and TRBJ2-4; weak D call: TRBD2 (6 bases). The CDR3 spans 16 residues. Germline loops: CDR1 LGHNA, CDR2 YNFKEQ. V lost 0 bases, J lost 6 bases, and 15 bases lay in between. The CDR3 bases are TGTGCCAGCAGCCAAGATCTTAATGGAGGGCTAAACATTCAGTACTTC. Protein sequence: CASSQDLNGGLNIQYF.

V gene TRBV6-5 combines with J gene TRBJ2-5; D is undetermined. Per germline, CDR1 MNHEY and CDR2 SVGAGI. This CDR3 region has 15 residues. The V end lost 4 bases, the J end lost 0 bases, and 12 bases lay between the germline ends. The CDR3 sequence is CASSWIRLYQETQYF. In DNA, the CDR3 is TGTGCCAGCAGTTGGATCAGGTTGTACCAAGAGACCCAGTACTTC.

The J gene is TRBJ2-2, the V gene TRBV5-1; 9 nucleotides agree with TRBD1. Trimming cost V 4 bases and J 4 bases; bases outside gene matches: 5. Germline CDR1 SGHRS, CDR2 YFSETQ. The CDR3 extends over 15 amino acids. As DNA, the CDR3 is TGCGCCAGCAGCCTTCCGACAGGGGGCACCGGGGAGCTGTTTTTT. Translated, it gives CASSLPTGGTGELFF.

The rearrangement uses TRBV5-1 and TRBJ2-7, with TRBD2 matching over 14 bases. J was trimmed by 6 bases and V by 5 bases; bases with no gene match: 13. The CDR3 has 17 residues. Germline V gives CDR1 SGHRS, CDR2 YFSETQ. The CDR3 protein is CASRSLPGLAGVSEQYF. The DNA of the CDR3 is TGCGCCAGCAGATCCTTACCGGGACTAGCGGGAGTTTCCGAGCAGTACTTC.

The chain employs TRBV19 and TRBJ2-7; TRBD1 is a possible D gene (6 bases). Trimming pared 2 bases from V and 4 bases from J, leaving 9 bases between. The CDR3 is made up of 13 amino acids. Germline CDR1 is LNHDA and CDR2 is SQIVND (reference sequence). The DNA for the CDR3 is TGTGCCAGTAGTATAAGAGGGGGATACGAGCAGTACTTC. Translated, it gives CASSIRGGYEQYF.

The chain links TRBV5-1 to TRBJ2-2; 10 bases agree with TRBD2. Germline V lookup: CDR1 SGHRS, CDR2 YFSETQ. V lost 0 bases, J lost 6 bases, and 2 bases stayed unmatched. This CDR3 comprises 15 residues. CDR3 in amino acids: CASSLVAGGSGELFF. DNA of the CDR3: TGCGCCAGCAGCTTGGTAGCGGGAGGTTCCGGGGAGCTGTTTTTT.

The chain uses TRBV29-1 and TRBJ2-3, with 7 bases fitting TRBD1. The V gene's germline CDR1 is SQVTM and CDR2 ANQGSEA. The CDR3 length is 17 residues. The V segment lost 6 bases and the J segment 3 bases; nucleotides outside the gene matches: 18. The CDR3 reads CSVLGLQGVTLTDTQYF. CDR3 nucleotides: TGCAGCGTCCTAGGACTGCAGGGGGTCACCCTTACAGATACGCAGTATTTT.

This clone has only one observation. The chain uses TRBV7-2 and TRBJ2-2; 7 nucleotides match TRBD2. V lost 5 bases and J lost 5; bases outside the gene matches: 17. CDR3 size: 18 residues. The germline CDR1 and CDR2 sequences are SGHTA and FQGNSA. This CDR3 reads CASSPRRLVAGGTGELFF. Written as DNA, the CDR3 is TGTGCCAGCAGCCCTCGCCGGTTGGTAGCGGGTGGAACCGGGGAGCTGTTTTTT. Based on the CDR3 plus reference TRBV7-2 and TRBJ2-2, the full variable domain is GAGVSQSPSNKVTEKGKDVELRCDPISGHTALYWYRQSLGQGLEFLIYFQGNSAPDKSGLPSDRFSAERTGGSVSTLTIQRTQQEDSAVYLCASSPRRLVAGGTGELFFGEGSRLTVL.

The V gene is TRBV7-6, the J gene TRBJ2-2; D call uncertain. Germline CDR1 is SGHVS and CDR2 is FNYEAQ. The CDR3 spans 16 residues. V was shortened by 0 bases and J by 0 bases, with 8 bases between the two germline ends. Here the CDR3 DNA reads TGTGCCAGCAGCTTAGCCCCAGTTGCGAACACCGGGGAGCTGTTTTTT. It encodes CASSLAPVANTGELFF.

Here the CDR3 DNA reads TGTGCCAGCAGCTTACAGGAAAGGAATGAGCAGTTCTTC. This codes for CASSLQERNEQFF. The genes are TRBV7-2 and TRBJ2-1; D gene ambiguous. The V end was cut by 2 bases, the J end by 7 bases, with 9 bases between. The CDR3 is made up of 13 amino acids. CDR1 and CDR2 (germline): SGHTA, FQGNSA.